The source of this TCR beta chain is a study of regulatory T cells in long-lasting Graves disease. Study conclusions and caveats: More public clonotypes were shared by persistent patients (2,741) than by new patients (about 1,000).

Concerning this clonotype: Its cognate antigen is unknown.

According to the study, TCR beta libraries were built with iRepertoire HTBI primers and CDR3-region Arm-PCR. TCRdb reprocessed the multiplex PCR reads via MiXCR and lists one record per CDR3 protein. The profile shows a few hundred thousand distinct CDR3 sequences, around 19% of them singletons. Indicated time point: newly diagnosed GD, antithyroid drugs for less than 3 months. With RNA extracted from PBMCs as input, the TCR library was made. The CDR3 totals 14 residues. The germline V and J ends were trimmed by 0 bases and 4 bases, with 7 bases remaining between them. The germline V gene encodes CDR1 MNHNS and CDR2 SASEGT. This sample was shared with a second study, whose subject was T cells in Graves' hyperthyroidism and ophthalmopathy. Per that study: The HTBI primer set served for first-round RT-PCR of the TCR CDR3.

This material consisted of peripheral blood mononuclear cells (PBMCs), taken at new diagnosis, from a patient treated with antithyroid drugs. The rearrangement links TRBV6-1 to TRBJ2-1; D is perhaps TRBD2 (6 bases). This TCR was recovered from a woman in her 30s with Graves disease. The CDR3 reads CASSEAGGYNEQFF. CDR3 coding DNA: TGTGCCAGCAGTGAAGCGGGGGGATACAATGAGCAGTTCTTC.